These T cell receptor beta chains were read from a single sample in a study of OX40 agonist ivuxolimab in advanced cancers. Measured with immunoSEQ multiplex PCR; TCRdb has only the in-frame clones, and not every one. The sample has roughly 76,000 clones; around nine tenths are singletons. Material: CD4+ or CD8+ T cells sorted from blood, obtained in a trial of the OX40 agonist ivuxolimab. These receptors originate from an adult with an advanced solid tumor such as melanoma, head and neck, liver or kidney cancer. CDR3s include the opening cysteine and the closing phenylalanine or tryptophan. The order of the fields is J gene, clone size, D gene, V gene, CDR3 length, CDR3 protein, CDR3 DNA. The D gene is left open where the match is weak. A row's size may be missing; if present it is once, few, many or a size class.

>TRBJ1-5|once|-|TRBV5-8|15
CASSVRTLDNQPQHF
TGTGCCAGCAGCGTGAGGACACTCGACAATCAGCCCCAGCATTTT
>TRBJ2-7|-|-|TRBV11-3|15
CASSPGRGTSYEQYF
TGTGCCAGCAGCCCAGGAAGGGGGACCTCCTACGAGCAGTACTTC
>TRBJ1-5|-|-|TRBV6-1|15
CATLEPGYSNQPQHF
TGTGCCACCCTAGAACCGGGTTATAGCAATCAGCCCCAGCATTTT
>TRBJ2-3|once|TRBD2|TRBV28|16
CATHGTGLDATDTQYF
TGTGCCACCCATGGCACTGGACTAGACGCGACAGATACGCAGTATTTT
>TRBJ2-5|-|-|TRBV9|16
CASSPGVSSNFETQYF
TGTGCCAGCAGCCCAGGGGTTTCCTCAAATTTCGAGACCCAGTACTTC
>TRBJ2-3|-|-|TRBV7-6|15
CASSSQGVRTDTQYF
TGTGCCAGCAGCTCACAAGGGGTTCGGACAGATACGCAGTATTTT
>TRBJ1-1|-|-|TRBV2|17
CASSEAGDGSMNTEAFF
TGTGCCAGCAGTGAAGCCGGGGACGGATCAATGAACACTGAAGCTTTCTTT
>TRBJ2-7|-|TRBD1|TRBV6-1|15
CASSDLFDRGYEQYF
TGTGCCAGCAGCGACCTATTTGACAGGGGCTACGAGCAGTACTTC
>TRBJ2-7|-|-|TRBV28|18
CASSLSYGFESSTYEQYF
TGTGCCAGCAGTCTGTCGTACGGATTTGAGTCGAGCACCTACGAGCAGTACTTC
>TRBJ2-2|-|-|TRBV2|13
CASSGILTGELFF
TGTGCCAGCAGTGGCATCCTCACCGGGGAGCTGTTTTTT
>TRBJ1-1|-|-|TRBV6-5|14
CASSYLGGRREAFF
TGTGCCAGCAGTTACTTGGGGGGGCGTCGGGAAGCTTTCTTT
>TRBJ2-7|-|TRBD1|TRBV2|14
CASSEGQNYYEQYF
TGTGCCAGCAGTGAGGGACAGAACTACTACGAGCAGTACTTC
>TRBJ2-5|-|TRBD2|TRBV5-5|16
CASSLDSGGPGETQYF
TGTGCCAGCAGCTTAGATAGCGGGGGGCCCGGGGAGACCCAGTACTTC
>TRBJ1-3|-|TRBD1|TRBV9|17
CASSPHTGVSSGNTIYF
TGTGCCAGCAGCCCCCATACAGGGGTTTCCTCTGGAAACACCATATATTTT
>TRBJ1-1|-|-|TRBV9|13
CASSVAGGAEAFF
TGTGCCAGCAGCGTAGCTGGCGGGGCTGAAGCTTTCTTT
>TRBJ2-7|-|-|TRBV28|13
CASSPPSGYEQYF
TGTGCCAGCAGTCCTCCATCGGGCTACGAGCAGTACTTC
>TRBJ1-6|few|TRBD1|TRBV4-1|15
CASSGQGNGNSPLHF
TGCGCCAGCAGCGGACAGGGAAATGGCAATTCACCCCTCCACTTT
>TRBJ2-5|-|-|TRBV19|15
CASSMGVQGGETQYF
TGTGCCAGTAGTATGGGGGTCCAGGGAGGCGAGACCCAGTACTTC
>TRBJ2-5|-|TRBD2|TRBV19|17
CASSLGLAGGAQETQYF
TGTGCCAGTAGTTTAGGACTAGCGGGGGGTGCGCAAGAGACCCAGTACTTC
>TRBJ1-2|-|-|TRBV13|12
CASSLLKVGYTF
TGTGCCAGCAGCTTACTAAAAGTCGGCTACACCTTC
>TRBJ1-5|-|-|TRBV10-2|15
CASSSGTISNQPQHF
TGCGCCAGCAGTTCCGGGACAATTAGCAATCAGCCCCAGCATTTT
>TRBJ1-1|-|TRBD1|TRBV14|16
CASAPFGQGLNTEAFF
TGTGCCAGCGCACCCTTTGGACAGGGACTGAACACTGAAGCTTTCTTT
>TRBJ1-1|-|-|TRBV4-3|15
CASSQGAVSGTEAFF
TGCGCCAGCAGCCAAGGAGCGGTGTCGGGCACTGAAGCTTTCTTT
>TRBJ2-5|-|TRBD2|TRBV9|16
CASSLAGGLLQETQYF
TGTGCCAGCAGCCTAGCGGGGGGGCTTTTACAAGAGACCCAGTACTTC
>TRBJ2-1|-|-|TRBV27|12
CASSLGNLEQFF
TGTGCCAGCAGTTTAGGGAATCTTGAGCAGTTCTTC
>TRBJ2-1|-|-|TRBV27|13
CASSWDFYNEQFF
TGTGCCAGCAGCTGGGACTTTTACAATGAGCAGTTCTTC
>TRBJ2-7|once|TRBD1|TRBV10-3|14
CAINPGTANYEQYF
TGTGCCATCAACCCCGGGACAGCGAACTACGAGCAGTACTTC
>TRBJ1-5|-|-|TRBV19|15
CASNRDGGDDQPQHF
TGTGCCAGTAACCGGGACGGGGGCGACGATCAGCCCCAGCATTTT
>TRBJ2-1|-|-|TRBV6-4|15
CASSDSRSVYNEQFF
TGTGCCAGCAGTGACTCGCGGTCCGTCTACAATGAGCAGTTCTTC
>TRBJ1-2|-|-|TRBV14|15
CASSRVVGPGYGYTF
TGTGCCAGCAGCCGGGTCGTGGGTCCGGGCTATGGCTACACCTTC
>TRBJ2-3|once|-|TRBV14|15
CASSQGEASTDTQYF
TGTGCCAGCAGCCAAGGGGAGGCCAGCACAGATACGCAGTATTTT
>TRBJ2-3|-|TRBD1|TRBV13|19
CASSGTLGDRGHGTDTQYF
TGTGCCAGCAGCGGTACCCTCGGGGACAGGGGGCACGGCACAGATACGCAGTATTTT
>TRBJ2-1|-|-|TRBV7-2|16
CASSLEGGGHYNEQFF
TGTGCCAGCAGCTTAGAGGGTGGCGGTCACTACAATGAGCAGTTCTTC
>TRBJ1-1|few|-|TRBV9|13
CASSVELNTEAFF
TGTGCCAGCAGCGTAGAACTGAACACTGAAGCTTTCTTT
>TRBJ2-7|-|TRBD1|TRBV5-5|15
CASGQGLDIFYEQYF
TGTGCCAGCGGACAGGGGCTTGACATTTTCTACGAGCAGTACTTC
>TRBJ1-2|-|-|TRBV4-1|14
CASSQEGNGYGYTF
TGCGCCAGCAGCCAAGAAGGGAACGGCTATGGCTACACCTTC
>TRBJ1-4|-|-|TRBV19|15
CASSKMTVTGEKLFF
TGTGCCAGTAGTAAAATGACAGTCACCGGTGAAAAACTGTTTTTT
>TRBJ1-2|-|-|TRBV6-5|13
CASSYLGTHGYTF
TGTGCCAGCAGTTACCTTGGGACGCATGGCTATACCTTC
>TRBJ2-1|-|TRBD2|TRBV27|14
CASSQRGGHNEQFF
TGTGCCAGCAGTCAGCGGGGGGGCCACAATGAGCAGTTCTTC
>TRBJ2-3|-|TRBD2|TRBV9|16
CASSVLAGGLTDTQYF
TGTGCCAGCAGCGTTTTAGCGGGAGGCCTCACAGATACGCAGTATTTT
>TRBJ1-1|-|-|TRBV9|16
CASSVESAGQDTEAFF
TGTGCCAGCAGCGTAGAGTCGGCCGGGCAGGACACTGAAGCTTTCTTT
>TRBJ1-5|-|-|TRBV27|13
CASSWSSNQPQHF
TGTGCCAGCAGTTGGAGTAGCAATCAGCCCCAGCATTTT
>TRBJ1-2|-|-|TRBV27|14
CASSSAGPNYGYTF
TGTGCCAGCAGTTCCGCCGGACCTAACTATGGCTACACCTTC
>TRBJ2-7|-|-|TRBV7-8|15
CASSPRLAAAYEQYF
TGTGCCAGCAGCCCCCGTTTAGCGGCGGCCTACGAGCAGTACTTC
>TRBJ2-2|few|TRBD2|TRBV27|17
CASSFSSGRGITGELFF
TGTGCCAGCAGTTTTTCTAGCGGGAGAGGTATCACCGGGGAGCTGTTTTTT
>TRBJ2-1|-|TRBD2|TRBV4-1|16
CASKAGGPNSYNEQFF
TGCGCCAGCAAAGCGGGGGGACCGAACTCCTACAATGAGCAGTTCTTC
>TRBJ1-2|once|-|TRBV9|15
CASSAFAIANYGYTF
TGTGCCAGCAGCGCCTTTGCCATCGCTAACTATGGCTACACCTTC
>TRBJ1-1|-|-|TRBV7-8|19
CASSLGGGVGEERTTEAFF
TGTGCCAGCAGCTTAGGGGGCGGGGTGGGGGAAGAGAGGACCACTGAAGCTTTCTTT
>TRBJ2-1|-|TRBD1|TRBV29-1|15
CSATARDRLYNEQFF
TGCAGCGCCACCGCTCGGGACAGACTCTACAATGAGCAGTTCTTC
>TRBJ2-1|-|-|TRBV27|16
CASGRPLPSSYNEQFF
TGTGCCAGCGGCCGACCCTTACCGAGCTCCTACAATGAGCAGTTCTTC
>TRBJ2-7|-|-|TRBV19|13
CASSPGAAYEQYF
TGTGCCAGTAGTCCGGGGGCGGCCTACGAGCAGTACTTC
>TRBJ1-5|-|-|TRBV5-8|13
CASSFPGDQPQHF
TGTGCCAGCAGCTTTCCAGGGGATCAGCCCCAGCATTTT
>TRBJ1-5|-|-|TRBV19|13
CASSIGHGQPQHF
TGTGCCAGTAGTATAGGACACGGACAGCCCCAGCATTTT
>TRBJ2-7|-|TRBD1|TRBV27|13
CASSRDSSSEQYF
TGTGCCAGCAGCCGGGACAGCTCCAGCGAGCAGTACTTC
>TRBJ1-1|-|TRBD1|TRBV5-8|15
CASSFRQGMNTEAFF
TGTGCCAGCAGCTTTAGACAGGGCATGAACACTGAAGCTTTCTTT
>TRBJ2-5|-|-|TRBV9|14
CASSVAGSQETQYF
TGTGCCAGCAGCGTAGCTGGCAGTCAAGAGACCCAGTACTTC
>TRBJ2-3|-|-|TRBV23-1|15
CASSQSRISTDTQYF
TGCGCCAGCAGTCAATCGAGAATTAGCACAGATACGCAGTATTTT
>TRBJ1-5|-|TRBD1|TRBV19|14
CASSTGTAGLAQHF
TGTGCCAGTAGTACGGGGACAGCCGGATTGGCCCAGCATTTT
>TRBJ2-2|-|TRBD2|TRBV6-5|16
CASSYSILADTGELFF
TGTGCCAGCAGTTACTCGATACTAGCGGACACCGGGGAGCTGTTTTTT